The 25 T cell receptor beta chains below were found in one sample sequenced in a study of T cells in Graves' hyperthyroidism and ophthalmopathy. RNA transcripts were the template for amplifying TCR beta CDR3 regions. In the first-round RT-PCR of the TCR CDR3, the HTBI primer set was used. TCRdb re-called the multiplex PCR reads through MiXCR, storing one row per CDR3 protein. The sample contains hundreds of thousands of distinct CDR3 sequences, more than 30% of which appear only once. The sample was blood. The receptors derive from a man aged 18 to 35 with Graves' hyperthyroidism.

This clonotype occurred a few times. The chain uses TRBV9 and TRBJ2-2; D gene unclear. Trimming stripped 3 bases from V and 1 base from J, with 10 bases between. The CDR3 length is 15 residues. Germline values: CDR1 SGDLS, CDR2 YYNGEE. CDR3 coding DNA: TGTGCCAGCAGCGGGAGACAACTGAACACCGGGGAGCTGTTTTTT. Its translation: CASSGRQLNTGELFF.

This clonotype was recorded at least ten times. The gene calls are TRBV10-3 and TRBJ2-5; tentative D call: TRBD2 (6 bases). CDR3 length: 13 amino acids. Germline V lookup: CDR1 ENHRY, CDR2 SYGVKD. V dropped 10 bases and J dropped 2 bases, with 14 bases sitting between them. As DNA, the CDR3 is TGTGCCACCCATCGGGACTTACAAGAGACCCAGTACTTC. This translates into CATHRDLQETQYF.

In this sample, this clonotype turned up a few times. V and J are TRBV29-1 and TRBJ2-2; a weak D match, TRBD2 (6 bases). V was shortened by 7 bases and J by 2 bases, with 14 bases between the two germline ends. CDR1 SQVTM and CDR2 ANQGSEA come from the germline V gene. The CDR3 extends over 14 amino acids. Here the CDR3 reads CSAMRGLNTGELFF. The CDR3 DNA is TGCAGCGCGATGAGGGGACTCAACACCGGGGAGCTGTTTTTT.

This sequence joins TRBV7-2 and TRBJ1-1; TRBD1 might be the D (5 bases). This CDR3 has 13 residues. With 5 bases removed from V and 10 bases from J, the gap between germline ends came to 17 bases. Germline CDR1 reads SGHTA; CDR2 reads FQGNSA. CDR3 amino acids: CASSRQGNLGAFF. The CDR3 nucleotides are TGTGCCAGCAGCCGCCAGGGCAACTTAGGAGCTTTCTTT. Complete variable domain (other parts from reference TRBV7-2 and TRBJ1-1): GAGVSQSPSNKVTEKGKDVELRCDPISGHTALYWYRQSLGQGLEFLIYFQGNSAPDKSGLPSDRFSAERTGGSVSTLTIQRTQQEDSAVYLCASSRQGNLGAFFGQGTRLTVV.

In regard to this clonotype: At one end the junction does not follow the germline gene, possibly because of a read error. This sequence joins TRBV7-9 and TRBJ1-5, with 7 bases that match TRBD1. Per germline, CDR1 SEHNR and CDR2 FQNEAQ (reference sequence). There are 16 residues in the CDR3. CDR3 loop: CASSQVLDRTNQPQHF. The CDR3 DNA reads TGCGCCAGCAGCCAAGTCTTGGACAGGACAAATCAGCCCCAGCATTTT.

Many counts were recorded for this clonotype. This sequence joins TRBV2 and TRBJ1-2; D is uncertain. Germline CDR1 and CDR2: SNHLY and FYNNEI. The CDR3 contains 13 residues. Trimming took off 8 bases at V and 3 bases at J, with 13 bases between the two ends. The CDR3: CASPYRADYGYTF. The CDR3 nucleotides read TGTGCCAGCCCATACCGGGCGGACTATGGCTACACCTTC.

This clonotype was counted at least ten times. The CDR3 region has the DNA TGCGCCAGCAGCTGGGACAACTATGGCTACACCTTC. This gives the protein CASSWDNYGYTF. The V gene is TRBV5-1, the J gene TRBJ1-2, with a weak D call TRBD1 (5 bases). The CDR3 is 12 amino acids. Trimming removed 3 bases from V and 2 bases from J, with 5 bases in between. The germline CDR1 and CDR2 sequences are SGHRS and YFSETQ.

About this clonotype: A much larger clone differs from this one at a single base, so this may be a read error. The rearrangement uses TRBV2 and TRBJ1-2; 7 bases agree with TRBD1. V lost 4 bases and J lost 3; bases outside the gene matches: 8. The CDR3 loop spans 15 amino acids. Germline CDR1 SNHLY, CDR2 FYNNEI. The CDR3 loop is CASSGFGQAYYGYTF. CDR3 nucleotides: TGTGCCAGCAGTGGATTCGGACAGGCTTACTATGGCTACACCTTC.

The chain combines TRBV20-1 with TRBJ1-4; TRBD1 agrees at 10 bases. Trimming took 5 bases from V and 7 from J; bases not matched to a gene: 4. The CDR3 spans 13 residues. From germline, CDR1 is DFQATT and CDR2 SNEGSKA (reference sequence). In DNA, the CDR3 is TGCAGTGCTCCGGGACAGGGGACTGAAAAACTGTTTTTT. It translates to CSAPGQGTEKLFF.

This sequence joins TRBV15 and TRBJ2-7, with D tentatively TRBD1 (6 bases). The germline gives CDR1 LNHNV, CDR2 YYDKDF (reference sequence). The length of the CDR3 is 15 residues. The germline V and J ends were trimmed by 0 bases and 6 bases, with 15 bases remaining between them. CDR3 sequence (DNA): TGTGCCACCAGCAGAGATCGGGACATCCAGCGCGAGCAGTACTTC. Amino acid sequence: CATSRDRDIQREQYF.

This clonotype was observed many times. The CDR3, as DNA: TGTGCCAGTAATCACGGGTATCAGCCCCAGCATTTT. Amino acid sequence: CASNHGYQPQHF. This chain links TRBV19 with TRBJ1-5; D is ambiguous. Trimming removed 7 bases from V and 5 bases from J, with 9 bases in between. The length of the CDR3 is 12 residues. Germline CDR1 is LNHDA and CDR2 is SQIVND (reference sequence).

As for this clonotype: A much larger clone sits a single nucleotide away, making a read error possible. The chain recombines TRBV10-3 with TRBJ2-2; possibly TRBD1 or TRBD2 for D (5 bases each). V was trimmed by 10 bases and J by 5 bases, leaving 17 bases between them. CDR1 and CDR2 (germline): ENHRY, SYGVKD. The CDR3 runs to 14 residues. The CDR3 DNA reads TGTGCCACCACGCAGGGACCGGCGACCGGGGAGCTGTTTTTT. Encoded protein: CATTQGPATGELFF.

The CDR3 sequence is CASSYRTGDTGELFF. CDR3 nucleotides: TGTGCCAGCAGCTATCGGACAGGGGACACCGGGGAGCTGTTTTTT. The J gene is TRBJ2-2, the V gene TRBV2; TRBD1 matches at 9 bases. Germline V gene lookup returns CDR1 SNHLY and CDR2 FYNNEI. Trimming at V came to 6 bases and at J to 3 bases, leaving 5 bases not matched to a gene. CDR3 length: 15 residues.

This clonotype was detected ten times or more. J is TRBJ1-1 and V is TRBV7-9; weak D call: TRBD1 (5 bases). Germline loops: CDR1 SEHNR, CDR2 FQNEAQ (reference sequence). With 11 bases removed from V and 1 base from J, the gap between germline ends came to 14 bases. This CDR3 has 13 residues. The CDR3 DNA sequence: TGTGCCTCCGGGGGGGAGGCGAACACTGAAGCTTTCTTT. It codes for CASGGEANTEAFF.

This clonotype has a count of ten or more. An end of the junction differs from the germline gene, which may be a read error. V and J are TRBV10-1 and TRBJ1-5; D call uncertain. From germline, CDR1 is WNHNN and CDR2 SYGVQD (reference sequence). The CDR3 is 12 residues long. DNA of the CDR3: TGCGCCCGCAGCCCCGGAGGTCAGCCCCAGCATTTT. It encodes CARSPGGQPQHF.

This chain uses TRBV5-1 with TRBJ2-6; D gene unclear. The germline V and J ends were trimmed by 3 bases and 4 bases, with 14 bases remaining between them. Germline V CDR1 and CDR2: SGHRS, YFSETQ. This CDR3 has 16 amino acids. The CDR3 spells CASSWENSPGANVLTF. CDR3 bases: TGCGCCAGCAGCTGGGAAAACTCACCCGGGGCCAACGTCCTGACTTTC.

This clonotype came up many times. The CDR3: CATSDPGGTQETQYF. CDR3 sequence (DNA): TGTGCCACCAGTGACCCTGGGGGGACACAAGAGACCCAGTACTTC. The gene calls are TRBV24-1 and TRBJ2-5, with D tentatively TRBD1 or TRBD2 (6 bases each). The CDR3 length is 15 residues. In germline, CDR1 is KGHDR, CDR2 SFDVKD. Trimming left V 4 bases short and J 2 bases short, with 13 bases between.

This clonotype was recorded at least ten times. The chain combines TRBV5-1 with TRBJ1-1; D unclear. The CDR3 is 12 amino acids. Germline V gives CDR1 SGHRS, CDR2 YFSETQ. Deletions cut 0 bases from V and 7 bases from J, with 7 bases between. The CDR3 here is CASSLGTDEAFF. CDR3 DNA: TGCGCCAGCAGCTTGGGCACGGATGAAGCTTTCTTT.

This sequence joins TRBV7-2 and TRBJ2-7, with D hard to call. The ends were cut back, 5 bases at V and 0 bases at J, with 8 bases in the middle. The CDR3 has 13 amino acids. The germline gives CDR1 SGHTA, CDR2 FQGNSA. The CDR3 sequence: CASSARTSYEQYF. The CDR3 DNA follows: TGTGCCAGCAGCGCACGAACCTCCTACGAGCAGTACTTC.

V and J are TRBV29-1 and TRBJ2-2, with TRBD2 as a possible D gene (5 bases). Germline CDR1 SQVTM, CDR2 ANQGSEA. The V and J ends lost 1 base and 7 bases respectively, with 10 bases between them. The length of the CDR3 is 13 residues. CDR3 sequence reads: CSVEVHGDGELFF. The DNA for the CDR3 is TGCAGCGTTGAAGTTCACGGGGACGGGGAGCTGTTTTTT.

Ten or more counts support this clonotype. This chain uses TRBV10-3 with TRBJ1-1; D possibly corresponds to TRBD1 (6 bases). Deletions cut 5 bases from V and 2 bases from J, with 9 bases between. Germline values: CDR1 ENHRY, CDR2 SYGVKD. The CDR3 is 13 amino acids. The DNA for the CDR3 is TGTGCCATCAGTCCACAGGGAAACACTGAAGCTTTCTTT. Amino acid sequence: CAISPQGNTEAFF.

The chain uses TRBV19 and TRBJ2-2; possible D gene TRBD2, 6 bases. The CDR3 spans 15 residues. Deletions cut 5 bases from V and 4 bases from J, with 14 bases between. Looked up from germline, CDR1 is LNHDA and CDR2 is SQIVND (reference sequence). The CDR3 DNA reads TGTGCCAGTAGTGACTTCGGGACTCCCACCGGGGAGCTGTTTTTT. It specifies CASSDFGTPTGELFF.

At least ten counts were recorded for this clonotype. This chain connects TRBV2 to TRBJ1-4; no reliable D call. V lost 5 bases to trimming and J lost 8 bases, with 12 bases between them. This CDR3 region has 13 residues. The V gene's germline CDR1 is SNHLY and CDR2 FYNNEI. CDR3 sequence: CASSQAEREKLFF. Written as DNA, the CDR3 is TGTGCCAGCAGTCAGGCTGAACGGGAAAAACTGTTTTTT.

V and J are TRBV7-9 and TRBJ2-5; 10 nucleotides align to TRBD2. This CDR3 has 17 residues. Losses at the gene ends were 5 bases for V and 0 bases for J; bases not matched to a gene: 9. Germline CDR1 and CDR2: SEHNR and FQNEAQ (reference sequence). CDR3 coding DNA: TGTGCCAGCAGCCCCGGGGATAGCGGGGGGCACCAAGAGACCCAGTACTTC. This gives the protein CASSPGDSGGHQETQYF. Full variable domain (remainder filled in from reference TRBV7-9 and TRBJ2-5): DTGVSQNPRHKITKRGQNVTFRCDPISEHNRLYWYRQTLGQGPEFLTYFQNEAQLEKSRLLSDRFSAERPKGSFSTLEIQRTEQGDSAMYLCASSPGDSGGHQETQYFGPGTRLLVL.

The chain couples TRBV6-6 to TRBJ2-5, with 11 bases that match TRBD2. Germline CDR1 and CDR2: MNHNY and SVGAGI (reference sequence). Trimming cost V 6 bases and J 4 bases; bases outside gene matches: 10. The CDR3 runs to 16 residues. This CDR3 is CASSPGLAGGTETQYF. CDR3 nucleotide sequence: TGTGCCAGCAGCCCCGGGCTAGCGGGGGGCACAGAGACCCAGTACTTC.